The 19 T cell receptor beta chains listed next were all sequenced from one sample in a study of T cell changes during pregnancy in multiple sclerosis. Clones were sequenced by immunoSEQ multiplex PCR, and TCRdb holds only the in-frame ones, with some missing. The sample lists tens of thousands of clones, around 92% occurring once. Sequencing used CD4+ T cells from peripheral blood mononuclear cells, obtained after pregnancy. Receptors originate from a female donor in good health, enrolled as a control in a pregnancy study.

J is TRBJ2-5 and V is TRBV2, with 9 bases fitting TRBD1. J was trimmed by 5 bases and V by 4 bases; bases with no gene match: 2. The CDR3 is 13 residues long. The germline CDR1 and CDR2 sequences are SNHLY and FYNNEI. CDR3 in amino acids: CASSGQGGETQYF. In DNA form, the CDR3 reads TGTGCCAGCAGTGGACAGGGGGGGGAGACCCAGTACTTC.

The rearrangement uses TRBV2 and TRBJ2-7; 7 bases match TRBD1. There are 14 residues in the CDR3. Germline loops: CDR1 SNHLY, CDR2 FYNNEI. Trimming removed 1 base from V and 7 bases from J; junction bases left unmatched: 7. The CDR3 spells CASSEETGRREQYF. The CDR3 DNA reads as TGTGCCAGCAGTGAAGAGACAGGGCGTCGAGAGCAGTACTTC.

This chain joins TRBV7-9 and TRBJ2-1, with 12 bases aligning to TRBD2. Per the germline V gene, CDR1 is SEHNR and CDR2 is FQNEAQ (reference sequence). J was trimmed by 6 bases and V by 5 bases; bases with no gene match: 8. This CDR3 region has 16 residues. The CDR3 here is CASSMGPTSGGNEQFF. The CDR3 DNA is TGTGCCAGCAGCATGGGGCCGACTAGCGGGGGCAATGAGCAGTTCTTC.

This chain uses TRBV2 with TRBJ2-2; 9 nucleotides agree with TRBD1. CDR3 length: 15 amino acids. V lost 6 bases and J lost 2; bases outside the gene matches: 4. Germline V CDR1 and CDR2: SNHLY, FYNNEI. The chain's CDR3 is CASRVGQGNTGELFF. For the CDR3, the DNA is TGTGCCAGCAGGGTGGGACAGGGAAACACCGGGGAGCTGTTTTTT. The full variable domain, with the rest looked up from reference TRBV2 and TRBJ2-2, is EPEVTQTPSHQVTQMGQEVILRCVPISNHLYFYWYRQILGQKVEFLVSFYNNEISEKSEIFDDQFSVERPDGSNFTLKIRSTKLEDSAMYFCASRVGQGNTGELFFGEGSRLTVL.

The CDR3, as DNA: TGTGCCAGCAGCCAATTTTTTGCCAGGGAGCCCCAGCATTTT. The encoded protein is CASSQFFAREPQHF. The chain employs TRBV28 and TRBJ1-5; TRBD1 might be the D (5 bases). The V gene lost 6 bases and the J gene lost 8 bases, with 17 bases spanning the gap. The CDR3 consists of 14 residues. Germline-derived CDR1 and CDR2 are MDHEN and SYDVKM.

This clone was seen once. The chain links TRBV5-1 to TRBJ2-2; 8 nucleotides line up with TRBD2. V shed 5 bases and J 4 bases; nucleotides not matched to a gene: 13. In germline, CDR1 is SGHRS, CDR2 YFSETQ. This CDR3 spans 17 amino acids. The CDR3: CASRLLGGGGTTGELFF. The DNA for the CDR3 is TGCGCCAGCAGGTTGCTGGGTGGCGGGGGGACCACCGGGGAGCTGTTTTTT. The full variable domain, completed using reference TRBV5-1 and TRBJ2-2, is KAGVTQTPRYLIKTRGQQVTLSCSPISGHRSVSWYQQTPGQGLQFLFEYFSETQRNKGNFPGRFSGRQFSNSRSEMNVSTLELGDSALYLCASRLLGGGGTTGELFFGEGSRLTVL.

As DNA, the CDR3 is TGTGCCAGCACCAGTCTCTATGGCTACACCTTC. Amino acids: CASTSLYGYTF. The chain employs TRBV28 and TRBJ1-2; D is undetermined. Germline V gives CDR1 MDHEN, CDR2 SYDVKM. Trimming pared 7 bases from V and 4 bases from J, leaving 7 bases between. This CDR3 spans 11 amino acids.

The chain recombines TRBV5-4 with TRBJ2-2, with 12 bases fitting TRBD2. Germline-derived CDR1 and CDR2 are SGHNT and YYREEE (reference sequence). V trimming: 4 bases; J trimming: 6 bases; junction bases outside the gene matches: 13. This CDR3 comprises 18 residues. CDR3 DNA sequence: TGTGCCAGCAGCAAACGGACTAGCGGGGTTTATCGATCCGGGGAGCTGTTTTTT. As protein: CASSKRTSGVYRSGELFF.

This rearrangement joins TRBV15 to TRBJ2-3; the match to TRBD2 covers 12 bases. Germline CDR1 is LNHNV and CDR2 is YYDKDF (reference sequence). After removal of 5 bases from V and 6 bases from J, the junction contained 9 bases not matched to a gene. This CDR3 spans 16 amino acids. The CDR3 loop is CATSRGLAGGRDTQYF. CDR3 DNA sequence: TGTGCCACCAGCCGGGGACTAGCGGGCGGGCGGGATACGCAGTATTTT.

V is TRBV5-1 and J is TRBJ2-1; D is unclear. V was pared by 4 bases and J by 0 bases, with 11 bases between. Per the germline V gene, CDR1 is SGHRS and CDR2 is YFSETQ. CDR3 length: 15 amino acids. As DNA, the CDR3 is TGCGCCAGCAGCGCCGACTCGAGCTCCTACAATGAGCAGTTCTTC. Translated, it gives CASSADSSSYNEQFF.

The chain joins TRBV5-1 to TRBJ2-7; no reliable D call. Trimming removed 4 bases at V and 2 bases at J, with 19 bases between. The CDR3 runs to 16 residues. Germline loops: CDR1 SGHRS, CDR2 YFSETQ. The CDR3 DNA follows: TGCGCCAGCAGCACTGGTAGGATGTCCGGAGCCTACGAGCAGTACTTC. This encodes CASSTGRMSGAYEQYF. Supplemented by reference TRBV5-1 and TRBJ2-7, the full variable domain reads KAGVTQTPRYLIKTRGQQVTLSCSPISGHRSVSWYQQTPGQGLQFLFEYFSETQRNKGNFPGRFSGRQFSNSRSEMNVSTLELGDSALYLCASSTGRMSGAYEQYFGPGTRLTVT.

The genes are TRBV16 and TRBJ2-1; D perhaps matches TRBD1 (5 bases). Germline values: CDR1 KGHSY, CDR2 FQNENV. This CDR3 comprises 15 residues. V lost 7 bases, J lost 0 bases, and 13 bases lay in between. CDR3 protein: CASTKTVSSYNEQFF. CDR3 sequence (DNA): TGTGCCAGCACGAAGACAGTGAGCTCCTACAATGAGCAGTTCTTC. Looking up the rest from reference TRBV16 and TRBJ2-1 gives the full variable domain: GEEVAQTPKHLVRGEGQKAKLYCAPIKGHSYVFWYQQVLKNEFKFLISFQNENVFDETGMPKERFSAKCLPNSPCSLEIQATKLEDSAVYFCASTKTVSSYNEQFFGPGTRLTVL.

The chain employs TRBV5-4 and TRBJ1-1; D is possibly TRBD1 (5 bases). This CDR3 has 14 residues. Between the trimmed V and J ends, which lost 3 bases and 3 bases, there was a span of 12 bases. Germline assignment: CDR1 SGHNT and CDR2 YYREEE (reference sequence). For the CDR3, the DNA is TGTGCCAGCAGCTGGAAGGGGAAGGACACTGAAGCTTTCTTT. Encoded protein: CASSWKGKDTEAFF.

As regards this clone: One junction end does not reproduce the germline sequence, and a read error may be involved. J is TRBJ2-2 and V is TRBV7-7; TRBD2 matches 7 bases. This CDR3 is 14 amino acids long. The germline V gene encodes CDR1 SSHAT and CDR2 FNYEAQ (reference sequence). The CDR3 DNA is TGTGCTAGCAGCCCTCGCGGGGGAGGCGGGGAGCTGTTTTTT. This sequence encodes CASSPRGGGGELFF.

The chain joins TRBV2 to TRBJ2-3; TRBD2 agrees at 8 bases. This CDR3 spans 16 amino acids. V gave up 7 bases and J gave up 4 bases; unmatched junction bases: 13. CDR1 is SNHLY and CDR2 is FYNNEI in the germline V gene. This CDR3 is CASKATGLGGPDTQYF. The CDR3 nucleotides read TGTGCCAGCAAGGCCACGGGACTAGGGGGGCCAGATACGCAGTATTTT.

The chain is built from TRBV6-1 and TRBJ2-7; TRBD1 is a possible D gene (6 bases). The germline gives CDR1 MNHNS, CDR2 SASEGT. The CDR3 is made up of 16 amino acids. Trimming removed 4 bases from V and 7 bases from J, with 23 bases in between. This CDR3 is CASSGGPLGITEEQYF. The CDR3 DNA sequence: TGTGCCAGCAGTGGGGGGCCCCTTGGAATTACTGAAGAGCAGTACTTC.

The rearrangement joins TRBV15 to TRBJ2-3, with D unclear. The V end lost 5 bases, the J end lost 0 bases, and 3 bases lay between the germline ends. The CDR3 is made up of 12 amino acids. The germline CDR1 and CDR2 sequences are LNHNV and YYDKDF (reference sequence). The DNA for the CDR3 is TGTGCCACCAGCCCTAGCACAGATACGCAGTATTTT. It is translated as CATSPSTDTQYF.

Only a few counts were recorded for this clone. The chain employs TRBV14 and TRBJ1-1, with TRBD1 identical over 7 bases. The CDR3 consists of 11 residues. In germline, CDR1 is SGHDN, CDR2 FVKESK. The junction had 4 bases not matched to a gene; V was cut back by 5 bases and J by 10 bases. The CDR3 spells CASSAGGVAFF. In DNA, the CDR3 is TGTGCCAGCAGCGCAGGGGGTGTAGCTTTCTTT.

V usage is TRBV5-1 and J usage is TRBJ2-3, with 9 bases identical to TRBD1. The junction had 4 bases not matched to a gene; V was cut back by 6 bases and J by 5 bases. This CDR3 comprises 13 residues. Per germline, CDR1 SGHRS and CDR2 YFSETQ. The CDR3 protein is CASILGQGDTQYF. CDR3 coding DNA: TGCGCCAGCATCCTGGGACAGGGAGATACGCAGTATTTT.